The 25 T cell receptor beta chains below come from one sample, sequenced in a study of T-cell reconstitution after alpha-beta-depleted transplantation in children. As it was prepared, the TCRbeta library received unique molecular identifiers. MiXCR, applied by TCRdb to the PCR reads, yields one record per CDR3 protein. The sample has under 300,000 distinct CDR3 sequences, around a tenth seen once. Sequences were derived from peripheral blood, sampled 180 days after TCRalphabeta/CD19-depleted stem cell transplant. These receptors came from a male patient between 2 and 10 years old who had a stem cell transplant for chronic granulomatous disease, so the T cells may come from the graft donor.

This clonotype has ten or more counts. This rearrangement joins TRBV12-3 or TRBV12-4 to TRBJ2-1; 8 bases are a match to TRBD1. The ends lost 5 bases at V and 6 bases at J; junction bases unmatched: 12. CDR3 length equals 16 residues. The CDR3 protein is CASSIDRGGFGNEQFF. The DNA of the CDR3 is TGTGCCAGCAGTATAGACAGGGGCGGTTTTGGCAATGAGCAGTTCTTC.

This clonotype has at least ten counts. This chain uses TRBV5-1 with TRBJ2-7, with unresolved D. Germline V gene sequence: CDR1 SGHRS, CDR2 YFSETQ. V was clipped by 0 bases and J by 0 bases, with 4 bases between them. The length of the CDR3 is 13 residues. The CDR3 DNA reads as TGCGCCAGCAGCTTGGAACACTCCTACGAGCAGTACTTC. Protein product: CASSLEHSYEQYF.

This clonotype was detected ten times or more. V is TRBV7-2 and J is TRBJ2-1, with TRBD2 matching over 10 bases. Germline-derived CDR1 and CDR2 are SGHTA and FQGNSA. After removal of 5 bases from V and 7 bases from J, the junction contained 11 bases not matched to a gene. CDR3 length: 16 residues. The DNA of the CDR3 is TGTGCCAGCAGCCCAACTAGCGGGAAGGTTGTGAATGAGCAGTTCTTC. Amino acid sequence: CASSPTSGKVVNEQFF.

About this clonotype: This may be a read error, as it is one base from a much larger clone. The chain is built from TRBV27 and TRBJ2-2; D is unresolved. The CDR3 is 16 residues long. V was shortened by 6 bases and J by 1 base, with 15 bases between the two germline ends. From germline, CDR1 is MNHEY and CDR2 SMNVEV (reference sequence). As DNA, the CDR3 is TGTGCCAGCAGGCAGTACTCCCCCGTGAACACCGGGGAGCTGTTTTTT. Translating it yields CASRQYSPVNTGELFF.

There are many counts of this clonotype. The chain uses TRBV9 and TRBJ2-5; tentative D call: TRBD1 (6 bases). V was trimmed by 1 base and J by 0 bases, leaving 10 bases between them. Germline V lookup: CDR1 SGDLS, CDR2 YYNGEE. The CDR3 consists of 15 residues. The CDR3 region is CASSVHWDNQETQYF. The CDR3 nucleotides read TGTGCCAGCAGCGTACACTGGGACAACCAAGAGACCCAGTACTTC.

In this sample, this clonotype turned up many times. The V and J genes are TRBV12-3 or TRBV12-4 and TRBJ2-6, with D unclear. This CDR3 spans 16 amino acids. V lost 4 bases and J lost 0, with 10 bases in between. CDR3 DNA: TGTGCCAGCAGTTCCGAAACGGTCTCTGGGGCCAACGTCCTGACTTTC. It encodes CASSSETVSGANVLTF.

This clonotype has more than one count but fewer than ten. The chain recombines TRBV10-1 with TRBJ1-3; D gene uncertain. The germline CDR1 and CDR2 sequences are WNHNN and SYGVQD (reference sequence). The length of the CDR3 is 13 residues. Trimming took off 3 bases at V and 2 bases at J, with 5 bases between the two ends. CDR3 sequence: CASSDRAGNTIYF. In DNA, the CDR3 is TGCGCCAGCAGTGATCGGGCTGGAAACACCATATATTTT.

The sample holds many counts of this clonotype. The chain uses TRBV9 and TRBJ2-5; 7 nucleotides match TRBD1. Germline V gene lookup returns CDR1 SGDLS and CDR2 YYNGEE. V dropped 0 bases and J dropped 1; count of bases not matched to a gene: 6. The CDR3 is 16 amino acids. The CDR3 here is CASSVAIRDSQETQYF. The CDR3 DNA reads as TGTGCCAGCAGCGTAGCCATCCGGGACAGCCAAGAGACCCAGTACTTC.

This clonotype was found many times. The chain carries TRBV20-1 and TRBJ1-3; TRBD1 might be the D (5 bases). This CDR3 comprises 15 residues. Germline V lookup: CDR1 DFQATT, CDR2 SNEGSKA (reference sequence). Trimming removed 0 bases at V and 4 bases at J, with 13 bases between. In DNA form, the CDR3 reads TGCAGTGCTAGAGATTTACGGCAGGGAGGAAACACCATATATTTT. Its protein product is CSARDLRQGGNTIYF.

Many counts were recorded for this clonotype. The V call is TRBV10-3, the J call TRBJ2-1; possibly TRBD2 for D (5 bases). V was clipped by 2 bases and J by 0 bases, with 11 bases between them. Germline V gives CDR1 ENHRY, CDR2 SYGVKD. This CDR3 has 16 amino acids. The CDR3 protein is CAISEMKGSSYNEQFF. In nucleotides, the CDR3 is TGTGCCATCAGTGAGATGAAAGGGAGCTCCTACAATGAGCAGTTCTTC.

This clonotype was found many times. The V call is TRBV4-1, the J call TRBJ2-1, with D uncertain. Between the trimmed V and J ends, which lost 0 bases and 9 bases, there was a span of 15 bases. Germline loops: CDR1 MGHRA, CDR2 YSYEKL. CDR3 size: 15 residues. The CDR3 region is CASSQDNAKDGEQFF. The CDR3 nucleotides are TGCGCCAGCAGCCAAGATAACGCGAAGGACGGTGAGCAGTTCTTC.

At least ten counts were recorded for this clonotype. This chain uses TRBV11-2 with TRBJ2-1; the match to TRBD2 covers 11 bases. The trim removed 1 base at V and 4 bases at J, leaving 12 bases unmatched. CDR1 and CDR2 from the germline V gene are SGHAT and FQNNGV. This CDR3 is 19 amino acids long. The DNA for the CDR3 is TGTGCCAGCAGCTTAGGTCTAGCGGGGGGCCCGACAATATACAATGAGCAGTTCTTC. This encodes CASSLGLAGGPTIYNEQFF.

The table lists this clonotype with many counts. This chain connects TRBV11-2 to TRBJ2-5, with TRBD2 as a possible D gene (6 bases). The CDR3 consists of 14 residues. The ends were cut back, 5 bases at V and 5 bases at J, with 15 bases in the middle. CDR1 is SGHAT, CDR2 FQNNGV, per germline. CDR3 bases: TGTGCCAGCAGCCTCGGGGGAAGCCCGGAGACCCAGTACTTC. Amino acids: CASSLGGSPETQYF.

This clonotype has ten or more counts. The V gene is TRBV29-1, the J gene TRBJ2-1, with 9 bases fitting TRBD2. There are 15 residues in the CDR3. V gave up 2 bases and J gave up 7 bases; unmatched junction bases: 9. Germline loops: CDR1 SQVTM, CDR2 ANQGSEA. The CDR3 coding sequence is TGCAGCGTTGAATTAGGGACTAGCTTTTATAATGAGCAGTTCTTC. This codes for CSVELGTSFYNEQFF.

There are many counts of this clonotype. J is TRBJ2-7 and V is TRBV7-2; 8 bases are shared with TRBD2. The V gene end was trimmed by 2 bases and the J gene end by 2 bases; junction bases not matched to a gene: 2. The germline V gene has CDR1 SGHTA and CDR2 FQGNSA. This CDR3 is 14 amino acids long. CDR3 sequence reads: CASSLNGRAYEQYF. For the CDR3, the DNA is TGTGCCAGCAGCTTAAACGGGAGGGCCTACGAGCAGTACTTC.

This CDR3 reads CASSYPADLRDTQYF. The CDR3 bases are TGTGCCAGCAGTTACCCCGCGGACCTGCGAGATACGCAGTATTTT. The chain joins TRBV6-6 to TRBJ2-3, with D hard to call. Germline V gene data show CDR1 as MNHNY and CDR2 as SVGAGI (reference sequence). The CDR3 covers 15 residues. Deletions cut 2 bases from V and 5 bases from J, with 14 bases between.

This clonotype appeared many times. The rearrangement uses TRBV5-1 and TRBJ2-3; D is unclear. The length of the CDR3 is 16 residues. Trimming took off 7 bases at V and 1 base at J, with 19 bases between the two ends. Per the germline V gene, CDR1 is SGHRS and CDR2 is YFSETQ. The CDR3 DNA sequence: TGCGCCAGCGCAACGAATGAAGGGTTAGGCACAGATACGCAGTATTTT. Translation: CASATNEGLGTDTQYF.

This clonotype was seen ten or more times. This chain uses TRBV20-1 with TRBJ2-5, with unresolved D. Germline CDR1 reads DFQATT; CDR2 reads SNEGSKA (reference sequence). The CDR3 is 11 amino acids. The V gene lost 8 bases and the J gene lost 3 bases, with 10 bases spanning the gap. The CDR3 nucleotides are TGCAGTACCTCAAGGGAAGAGACCCAGTACTTC. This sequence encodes CSTSREETQYF.

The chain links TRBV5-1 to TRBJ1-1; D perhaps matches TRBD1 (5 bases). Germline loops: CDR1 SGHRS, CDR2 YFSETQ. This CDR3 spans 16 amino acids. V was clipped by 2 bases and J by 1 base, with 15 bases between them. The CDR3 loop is CASSFGRAVPNTEAFF. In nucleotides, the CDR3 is TGCGCCAGCAGCTTCGGCAGGGCCGTACCGAACACTGAAGCTTTCTTT.

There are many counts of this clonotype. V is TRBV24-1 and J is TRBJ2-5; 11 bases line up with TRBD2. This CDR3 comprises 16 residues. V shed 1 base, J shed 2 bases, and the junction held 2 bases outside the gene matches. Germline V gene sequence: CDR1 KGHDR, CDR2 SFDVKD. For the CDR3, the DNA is TGTGCCACCAGTGATTTTGGGACTAGCGGTCAAGAGACCCAGTACTTC. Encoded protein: CATSDFGTSGQETQYF.

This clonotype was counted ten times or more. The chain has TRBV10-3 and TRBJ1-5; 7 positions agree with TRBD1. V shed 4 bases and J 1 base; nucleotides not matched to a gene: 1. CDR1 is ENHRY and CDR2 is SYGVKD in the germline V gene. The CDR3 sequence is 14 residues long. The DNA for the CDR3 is TGTGCCATCAGTGCGGGACAGAGCAATCAGCCCCAGCATTTT. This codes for CAISAGQSNQPQHF.

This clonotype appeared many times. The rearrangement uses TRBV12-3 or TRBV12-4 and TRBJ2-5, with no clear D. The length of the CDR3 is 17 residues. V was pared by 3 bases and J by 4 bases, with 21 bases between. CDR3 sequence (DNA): TGTGCCAGCAGTTTTCCTCCCAAGGCTAGATGGAGAGAGACCCAGTACTTC. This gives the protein CASSFPPKARWRETQYF.

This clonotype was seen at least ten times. The CDR3 region is CSAQPGQETQYF. DNA of the CDR3: TGCAGTGCCCAGCCGGGCCAAGAGACCCAGTACTTC. The gene calls are TRBV20-1 and TRBJ2-5; no clear D gene. CDR1 DFQATT and CDR2 SNEGSKA come from the germline V gene (reference sequence). This CDR3 comprises 12 residues. The V end was cut by 6 bases, the J end by 1 base, with 9 bases between.

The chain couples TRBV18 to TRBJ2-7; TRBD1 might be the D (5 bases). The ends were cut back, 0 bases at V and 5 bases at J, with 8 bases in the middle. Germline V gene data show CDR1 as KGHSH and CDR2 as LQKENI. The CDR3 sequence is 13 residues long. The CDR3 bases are TGTGCCAGCTCACCACCCAGGGTCAACGAGCAGTACTTC. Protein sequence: CASSPPRVNEQYF.

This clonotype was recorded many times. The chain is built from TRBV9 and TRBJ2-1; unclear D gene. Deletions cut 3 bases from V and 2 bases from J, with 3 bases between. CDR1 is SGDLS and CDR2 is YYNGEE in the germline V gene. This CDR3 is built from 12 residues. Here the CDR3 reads CASSAPYNEQFF. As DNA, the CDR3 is TGTGCCAGCAGCGCCCCCTACAATGAGCAGTTCTTC.